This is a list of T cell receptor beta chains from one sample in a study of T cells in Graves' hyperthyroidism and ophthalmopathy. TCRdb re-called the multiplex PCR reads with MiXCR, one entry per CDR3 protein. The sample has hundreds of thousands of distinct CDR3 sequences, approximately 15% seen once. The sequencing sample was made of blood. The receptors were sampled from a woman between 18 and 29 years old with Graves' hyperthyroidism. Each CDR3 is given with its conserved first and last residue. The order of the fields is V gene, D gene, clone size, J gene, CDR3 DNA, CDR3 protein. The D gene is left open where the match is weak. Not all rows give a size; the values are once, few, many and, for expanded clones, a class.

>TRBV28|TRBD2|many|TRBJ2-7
TGTGCCAGCAGTCCTAGCGGGAGTAAGTCCTACGAGCAGTACTTC
CASSPSGSKSYEQYF
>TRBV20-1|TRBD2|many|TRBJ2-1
TGCAGTGCTGAGGGTCTAGCGGGGGTGTACAATGAGCAGTTCTTC
CSAEGLAGVYNEQFF
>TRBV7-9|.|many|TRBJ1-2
TGTGCCAGCGGTTCAGGGGACCTACCTAACTATGGCTACACCTTC
CASGSGDLPNYGYTF
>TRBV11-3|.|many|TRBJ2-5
TGTGCCAGCAAATACCGGGGCCTGGAGACCCAGTACTTC
CASKYRGLETQYF
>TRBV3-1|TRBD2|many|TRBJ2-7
TGTGCCAGCAGCCGGGGGGGGACTAGCCCCTACGAGCAGTACTTC
CASSRGGTSPYEQYF
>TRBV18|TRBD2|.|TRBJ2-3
TGTGCCAGCTCACCACGCAACCCTAGCGGGAGCACAGATACGCAGTATTTT
CASSPRNPSGSTDTQYF
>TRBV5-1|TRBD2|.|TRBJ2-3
TGCGCCAGCAGCCTTTTGGCAGTGACTAGCGGGAGGTCGGATACGCAGTATTTT
CASSLLAVTSGRSDTQYF
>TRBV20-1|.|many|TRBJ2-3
TGCAGTGCTAGAGATGGGATACCGCAGTATTTT
CSARDGIPQYF
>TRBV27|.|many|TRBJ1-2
TGTGCCAGCAGTTTATCGATAAGTGAGGGCTACACCTTC
CASSLSISEGYTF
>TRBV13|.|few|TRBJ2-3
TGTGCCAGCAGCTTAATGGGCAGTGCCACAGATACGCAGTATTTT
CASSLMGSATDTQYF
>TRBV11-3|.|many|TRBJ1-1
TGTGCCAGCAGCAAAGAAACAGGGATTATGACTGAAGCTTTCTTT
CASSKETGIMTEAFF
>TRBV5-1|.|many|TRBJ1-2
TGCGCCAGCAGCTTGGTACAGGGTGGTGGCTACACCTTC
CASSLVQGGGYTF
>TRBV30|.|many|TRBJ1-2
TGTGCCTGGAGTGTATCGGGATGGAGTGGCTACACCTTC
CAWSVSGWSGYTF
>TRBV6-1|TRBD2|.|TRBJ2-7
TGTGCCAGCAGACCCGATAGCGGGAAAGCCTACGAGCAGTACTTC
CASRPDSGKAYEQYF
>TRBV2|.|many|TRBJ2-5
TGTGCCAGCAGACTATTCTTAGGGGAGACCCAGTACTTC
CASRLFLGETQYF
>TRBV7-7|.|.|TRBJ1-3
TGTGCTAGCAGCTTATGGGTTTCCTTGAGCTCTGGAAACACCATATATTTT
CASSLWVSLSSGNTIYF
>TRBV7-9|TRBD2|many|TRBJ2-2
TGTGCCAGCAGCTCCATTGGGGCGGGAGACTATCGATACACCGGGGAGCTGTTTTTT
CASSSIGAGDYRYTGELFF
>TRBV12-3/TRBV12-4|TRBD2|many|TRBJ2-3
TGTGCCAGCAGTTCCTATAGCGGGAGTCCAGATACGCAGTATTTT
CASSSYSGSPDTQYF